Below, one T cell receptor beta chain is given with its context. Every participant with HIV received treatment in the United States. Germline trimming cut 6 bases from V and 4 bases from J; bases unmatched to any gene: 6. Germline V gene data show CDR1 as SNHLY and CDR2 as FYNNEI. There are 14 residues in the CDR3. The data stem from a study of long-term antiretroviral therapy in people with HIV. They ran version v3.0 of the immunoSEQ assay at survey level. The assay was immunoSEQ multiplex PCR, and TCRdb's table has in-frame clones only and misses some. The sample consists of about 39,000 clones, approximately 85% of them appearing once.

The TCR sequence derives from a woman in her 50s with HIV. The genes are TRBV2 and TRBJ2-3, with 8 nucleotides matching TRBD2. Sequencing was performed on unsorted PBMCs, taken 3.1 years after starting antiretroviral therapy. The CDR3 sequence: CASRGTSGPDTQYF. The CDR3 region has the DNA TGTGCCAGCAGGGGAACTAGCGGTCCAGATACGCAGTATTTT.